Many counts were recorded for the clone carrying this TCR beta chain. Antigen specificity is unknown. The ends were cut back, 5 bases at V and 5 bases at J, with 19 bases in the middle. Germline V gene sequence: CDR1 SGHNT, CDR2 YENEEA. This CDR3 is built from 16 residues. This record comes from a study of T cell repertoires in cytomegalovirus infection. MiXCR, run by TCRdb on the reads, gives a single entry per CDR3 protein. The sample records about a million distinct CDR3 sequences, about 33% being singletons. General study results and limits: There were HLA-C-restricted CMV-specific TCR beta clonotypes dominating the ex vivo response.

The sequence derives from a human donor in good health (CMV status not recorded). Some clones in this sample may be carry-over from other donors' samples. Sample: cultured CD8+ T cells from PBMCs, taken from culture after CMV antigen stimulation. The chain is built from TRBV11-3 and TRBJ2-1, with D maybe TRBD2 (6 bases). The CDR3: CASSREVGGEDNEQFF. The CDR3, as DNA: TGTGCCAGCAGCCGAGAAGTGGGGGGTGAAGACAATGAGCAGTTCTTC. Drawing the rest from reference TRBV11-3 and TRBJ2-1, the complete variable domain is EAGVVQSPRYKIIEKKQPVAFWCNPISGHNTLYWYLQNLGQGPELLIRYENEEAVDDSQLPKDRFSAERLKGVDSTLKIQPAELGDSAVYLCASSREVGGEDNEQFFGPGTRLTVL.